The subject of this entry is one T cell receptor (beta chain). Its antigen is as yet unknown. Primers: 60 Vbeta forward and 13 Jbeta reverse. Here immunoSEQ multiplex PCR was the method, and the copy in TCRdb shows in-frame clones only, minus some. The sample shows 100,000 to 150,000 clones, about 81% of them seen only once. Germline V gives CDR1 LNHNV, CDR2 YYDKDF (reference sequence). The CDR3 extends over 16 amino acids. V was clipped by 0 bases and J by 0 bases, with 8 bases between them. The sample is drawn from a study of cytomegalovirus exposure and HLA in healthy donors. Study findings and constraints: Immune exposure data for these donors was limited to CMV serostatus. In a later analysis, compared with equally common non-associated chains, HLA-associated beta chains were more expanded. What a later analysis reportedly showed was that an Asian-associated ancestry cluster had fewer N-insertions than the approximately 700-donor mean. The classifier reportedly diagnosed cytomegalovirus status with high sensitivity and specificity.

Sequencing was done on a sample of PBMCs. The chain is built from TRBV15 and TRBJ2-2, with D uncertain. The source of this sequence is a woman in her twenties or thirties in good health and CMV-seronegative. CDR3 in amino acids: CATSRDQDANTGELFF. The CDR3 nucleotides are TGTGCCACCAGCAGAGATCAGGATGCGAACACCGGGGAGCTGTTTTTT. Complete variable domain (other parts from reference TRBV15 and TRBJ2-2): DAMVIQNPRYQVTQFGKPVTLSCSQTLNHNVMYWYQQKSSQAPKLLFHYYDKDFNNEADTPDNFQSRRPNTSFCFLDIRSPGLGDTAMYLCATSRDQDANTGELFFGEGSRLTVL.